A single TCR beta chain is shown here with its context. Its antigen is as yet unknown. The sample's treatment: roughly 19 received Ad26.COV2.S at low or high dose, single or two shots; about 5 received placebo; per-sample allocation not given. Following the first vaccine or placebo injection, samples were taken on day 63. The vaccine delivered Wuhan-strain SARS-CoV-2 spike through an Ad26 vector. The source of the sample is a study of Ad26.COV2.S vaccination and SARS-CoV-2 variants. Study at large: Recipients of Ad26.COV2.S got it intramuscularly, once or twice 56 days apart.

The data were produced by immunoSEQ multiplex PCR, yet TCRdb's version contains in-frame clones alone and is incomplete. Among around 340,000 clones listed, about 85% were seen once. Overall study results and limits: Whether participants received vaccine or placebo, their non-spike TCR breadth was similar.

V lost 4 bases and J lost 5; bases outside the gene matches: 8. The CDR3 sequence is 15 residues long. The germline gives CDR1 MDHEN, CDR2 SYDVKM. Sequencing used peripheral blood, obtained in a trial of Ad26.COV2.S vaccine versus placebo. This receptor was obtained from a person aged 18-60 years who received the Ad26.COV2.S COVID-19 vaccine or a placebo. The chain links TRBV28 to TRBJ2-5; 9 nucleotides line up with TRBD1. CDR3 sequence reads: CASSSQQGAGETQYF. The CDR3 DNA is TGTGCCAGCAGTTCCCAACAGGGGGCCGGTGAGACCCAGTACTTC.